This TCR beta chain is from a study of T cell changes during pregnancy in multiple sclerosis. Germline V gives CDR1 MNHEY, CDR2 SMNVEV (reference sequence). V dropped 3 bases and J dropped 4 bases, with 15 bases sitting between them. There are 16 residues in the CDR3. Assay used: immunoSEQ multiplex PCR; TCRdb lists only in-frame clones, some missing. The sample has under 30,000 clones, roughly 90% seen once. This TCR was sampled from a female donor with multiple sclerosis, enrolled in a pregnancy study. This chain links TRBV27 with TRBJ2-2, with D perhaps matching TRBD2 (6 bases). Sequenced here: CD8+ T cells from peripheral blood mononuclear cells, sampled after pregnancy. The CDR3 is CASSLGLFEGTGELFF. The CDR3 bases are TGTGCCAGCAGTTTGGGACTCTTTGAGGGCACCGGGGAGCTGTTTTTT.